This T cell receptor (beta chain) was sequenced for a study of Ad26.COV2.S vaccination and SARS-CoV-2 variants. General study findings and limits: Once vaccination had occurred, spike-specific CD8+ and CD4+ T cell responses reportedly showed substantial breadth.

On this clone: Its antigen is not identified.

Treatment here: around 19 received Ad26.COV2.S at low or high dose, single or two shots; 5 received placebo; per-sample allocation not given. Vaccine and placebo recipients were sampled on day 63 after the first injection. This CDR3 has 10 residues. Trimming cost V 10 bases and J 8 bases, with 11 bases left between them. The germline V gene has CDR1 MDHEN and CDR2 SYDVKM. Repertoires were generated with immunoSEQ multiplex PCR, while TCRdb's copy carries only in-frame clones and drops some. The table lists around 300,000 clones, 75% to 90% of them singletons, with about 10% in the top ten. The rearrangement links TRBV28 to TRBJ1-2, with D unresolved. The sequence was collected from a person between 18 and 60 years old who received the Ad26.COV2.S COVID-19 vaccine or a placebo. The starting material was peripheral blood, obtained in a trial of Ad26.COV2.S vaccine versus placebo. CDR3 loop: CATKDRGYTF. The CDR3 region has the DNA TGTGCCACTAAGGATAGAGGCTACACCTTC.